Listed below are T cell receptor beta chains from one sample, sequenced in a study of PD-L1 blockade in urothelial cancer. TCRdb's table, derived via immunoSEQ multiplex PCR, lists solely in-frame clones and lacks some. Among 50,000 or so clones listed, approximately 87% were seen once. The starting material was PBMCs, obtained around atezolizumab (anti-PD-L1) treatment. Receptors originate from a man aged 35 to 55 with urothelial cancer. Both conserved end residues are part of each CDR3. D genes are given only for firm matches. Clone sizes are given selectively: once, few, many, or a class where the clone is expanded.

clone size,J gene,D gene,V gene,CDR3 DNA,CDR3 protein
-,TRBJ2-7,TRBD1,TRBV9,TGTGCCAGCAGCTCCCGGGACAGGAGCCCCTACGAGCAGTACTTC,CASSSRDRSPYEQYF
-,TRBJ2-1,TRBD2,TRBV12-5,TGTGCTAGTGGGCAGGGAGCGGGAGGGGCCTCGGACAATGAGCAGTTCTTC,CASGQGAGGASDNEQFF
-,TRBJ2-1,TRBD2,TRBV27,TGTGCCAGCAGTTCAGGACTAGCCCTTGAGCAGTTCTTC,CASSSGLALEQFF
once,TRBJ2-2,TRBD1,TRBV9,TGTGCCAGCAGCTCACACAGGGGTGAGACCGGGGAGCTGTTTTTT,CASSSHRGETGELFF
-,TRBJ2-7,TRBD1,TRBV2,TGTGCCAGCAGTGAAGCGCTCTGGGTGGGACAGGGGGTCCCTTACGAGCAGTACTTC,CASSEALWVGQGVPYEQYF
once,TRBJ2-3,-,TRBV7-2,TGTGCCAGCAGCCCATTCTACACAGATACGCAGTATTTT,CASSPFYTDTQYF
-,TRBJ1-1,-,TRBV27,TGTGCCAGCGGGGACTTAGCGGCCACTGAAGCTTTCTTT,CASGDLAATEAFF
-,TRBJ2-7,TRBD1,TRBV18,TGTGCCAGCTCAATCGGACAGGGACTGCAGTACTTC,CASSIGQGLQYF
once,TRBJ2-1,-,TRBV27,TGTGCCAGCAGTCCTCCGGAAGGGGGGGATGAGCAGTTCTTC,CASSPPEGGDEQFF
-,TRBJ2-7,TRBD2,TRBV27,TGTGCCAGCAGTTTGGGGGAGGGAAACGAGCAGTACTTC,CASSLGEGNEQYF
few,TRBJ2-7,-,TRBV29-1,TGCAGCGTTGAAGATGGACTTGAAGGTTCCTACGAGCAGTACTTC,CSVEDGLEGSYEQYF
-,TRBJ2-1,-,TRBV7-3,TGTGCCAGCAGCTTAATACGGAGCTCCTACAATGAGCAGTTCTTC,CASSLIRSSYNEQFF
few,TRBJ1-2,-,TRBV25-1,TGTGCCAGCATGGGGGCCGGGGCTAACTATGGCTACACCTTC,CASMGAGANYGYTF
-,TRBJ1-4,-,TRBV5-8,TGTGCCAGCAGCCGTAGCTATCCGGAGGAAAAACTGTTTTTT,CASSRSYPEEKLFF
-,TRBJ1-1,TRBD1,TRBV28,TGTGCCAGCAGTTTAAAGCCAGGGGGCACTGAAGCTTTCTTT,CASSLKPGGTEAFF
-,TRBJ2-7,-,TRBV28,TGTGCCAGCAGTTTCCGGCCCGAGGATCCCTACGAGCAGTACTTC,CASSFRPEDPYEQYF
-,TRBJ2-2,TRBD2,TRBV19,TGTGCCAGTAGGGGACTAGCGGGAAGGGGCACCGGGGAGCTGTTTTTT,CASRGLAGRGTGELFF
once,TRBJ2-7,TRBD1,TRBV2,TGTGCCAGCAGTGACCCTGGGACAGAGTCCTACGAGCAGTACTTC,CASSDPGTESYEQYF
-,TRBJ1-1,-,TRBV27,TGTGCCAGCAGTCCCACAGTGGTCACTGAAGCTTTCTTT,CASSPTVVTEAFF
-,TRBJ2-1,TRBD2,TRBV7-8,TGTGCCAGCAGCCTCGGGATAGCGGGAGGGAATGAGCAGTTCTTC,CASSLGIAGGNEQFF
-,TRBJ2-7,-,TRBV6-8,TGTGCCAGCAGTTCCCGGCAGGGGAAATCCTACGAGCAGTACTTC,CASSSRQGKSYEQYF
-,TRBJ2-7,TRBD2,TRBV18,TGTGCCAGCCGGCCTAGCGGGAGACGAGGCGAGCAGTACTTC,CASRPSGRRGEQYF
-,TRBJ1-2,-,TRBV18,TGTGCCAGCTCACCAGGCAGACAAGGTATTAACTATGGCTACACCTTC,CASSPGRQGINYGYTF
-,TRBJ1-5,-,TRBV6-5,TGTGCCAGCAGTTACTCCAACAGGGAGCCTCGGCAGCCCCAGCATTTT,CASSYSNREPRQPQHF
medium-sized,TRBJ1-1,-,TRBV28,TGTGCCAGCAGGTTAACGACAGACACTGAAGCTTTCTTT,CASRLTTDTEAFF
-,TRBJ1-4,-,TRBV28,TGTGCCAGCAGCCGGGCGGCAGGGTGGGAAAAACTGTTTTTT,CASSRAAGWEKLFF
-,TRBJ2-5,-,TRBV9,TGTGCCAGCAGCGTAGCCTTACAAGAGACCCAGTACTTC,CASSVALQETQYF
-,TRBJ1-1,-,TRBV28,TGTGCCAGCAGTTTAGACTTACAGGGTACCAACACTGAAGCTTTCTTT,CASSLDLQGTNTEAFF
-,TRBJ2-1,TRBD2,TRBV7-9,TGTGCCAGCAGCGCGCACACTAGCGGGAGAATTAACAATGAGCAGTTCTTC,CASSAHTSGRINNEQFF
-,TRBJ1-2,-,TRBV6-5,TGTGCCAGCAGTTACGAGGGCGGGTATGGCTACACCTTC,CASSYEGGYGYTF
few,TRBJ1-4,-,TRBV25-1,TGTGCCAGCAGTCCGACCGGGGGTAGGGAAAAACTGTTTTTT,CASSPTGGREKLFF
-,TRBJ2-7,-,TRBV28,TGTGCCAGCAGCCCCTCAACTAGCAGTAAAGAGCAGTACTTC,CASSPSTSSKEQYF
-,TRBJ2-7,TRBD1,TRBV2,TGTGCCAGCACGCAGGACCGACAGGGCTTGCAGTACTTC,CASTQDRQGLQYF
-,TRBJ2-7,-,TRBV10-3,TGTGCCATCAGGCCTGTCTCTGGGGCAGGTATGGGCGAGCAGTACTTC,CAIRPVSGAGMGEQYF
-,TRBJ2-7,TRBD2,TRBV11-1,TGTGCCAGCAGCTTTAGTGAATCCGGACTAGCGGGTAGCTCCTACGAGCAGTACTTC,CASSFSESGLAGSSYEQYF
-,TRBJ2-5,TRBD2,TRBV2,TGTGCCAGCAGTAAACAGGGGACTAGCGAAGAGACCCAGTACTTC,CASSKQGTSEETQYF
-,TRBJ2-3,-,TRBV19,TGTGCCAGTAGTGGGGGACTCGGTGGCGGAGATACGCAGTATTTT,CASSGGLGGGDTQYF